This T cell receptor beta chain was profiled in a study of OX40 agonist ivuxolimab in advanced cancers. For the wider study: The costimulatory receptor OX40 (CD134) was targeted by ivuxolimab, a fully human IgG2 agonistic monoclonal antibody. Intravenous ivuxolimab was administered to patients every 2 weeks at six dose levels: 0.01, 0.1, 0.3, 1.5, 3 and 10 mg/kg. Among the approximately 50 dose-escalation patients, 19 had hepatocellular carcinoma, roughly 15 melanoma, 9 renal cell carcinoma and 9 head and neck cancer. In the dose-escalation cohort, 82.7% of patients were male, and the mean age was about 55 years, with a range of about 23 to 90. Prior anti-PD-1, anti-PD-L1 or anti-CTLA-4 therapy was permitted, and 30% to 45% of dose-escalation patients had received checkpoint inhibitors. Partial responses were achieved by three dose-escalation patients, of whom one had hepatocellular carcinoma and two had cutaneous melanoma. Peripheral TCRbeta sequencing was intended to test whether TCR sequence diversity was altered and clonal T-cell expansion was caused by ivuxolimab. The paper covers the monotherapy dose-escalation part of the phase I ivuxolimab trial, which included N ≈ 50 patients. What the work shows at the level of the full study, not this receptor alone: At doses of 0.1 to 3.0 mg/kg, clonal expansion of both CD4+ and CD8+ blood T cells was observed from baseline to week 6. Low levels of normalized T-cell clonal expansion were also seen in some nonresponding patients. After ivuxolimab, expanded clones were on average more numerous among CD8+ T cells than among CD4+ T cells. In the 0.1-3.0 mg/kg groups, partial responders had among the lowest normalized peripheral clonal expansion, particularly in CD8+ T cells. Which antigens the clonally expanded peripheral T cells were specific for was not determined.

Genomic DNA was isolated from the sorted cells so that the TCRbeta CDR3 region could be sequenced. The immunoSEQ Assay was used to sequence the TCRbeta CDR3 regions. TCRdb stores this immuneACCESS table with in-frame sequences only. Part of the clones is absent; in the studies checked, under half of the shortfall reflects unresolved V genes, and no reason is known for the rest. The sample table records about 68,000 clones; 80% to 95% of these occur just once. Approximately 1% of the sample goes to the ten largest clones. The junction shows trimming of 6 bases on V and 5 bases on J, plus 13 bases between the germline ends. From the germline V gene, CDR1 is MNHEY and CDR2 is SVGAGI. The CDR3 has 14 amino acids, counting the end cysteine and phenylalanine. Here the CDR3 DNA is all that survives: 42 bases in frame from base 1. The trial excluded patients who had a history of autoimmune disease or who were on systemic immunosuppression. Peripheral blood for TCR sequencing was drawn from every dose cohort at baseline, at cycle 4 day 1 and at cycle 7 day 1. The samples were taken from a phase I, first-in-human, multicenter, open-label dose-escalation trial of ivuxolimab. Adults with locally advanced or metastatic melanoma, renal cell, hepatocellular, or head and neck squamous cell carcinoma were enrolled in the trial. CD4+ and CD8+ T cells were sorted separately from peripheral blood before TCR sequencing.

This clone was observed a single time. Its antigen target is currently unknown. Per-nucleotide qualities are absent, and no much larger clonotype sits a single base away. This TCR was sampled from an adult with an advanced solid tumor such as melanoma, head and neck, liver or kidney cancer. This sequence uses TRBV6-5 and TRBJ2-2; the D gene identity is not certain. Sample: CD4+ or CD8+ T cells sorted from blood, taken in a trial of the OX40 agonist ivuxolimab. The CDR3 reads as follows: CASRNPGQTGELFF. The DNA sequence is given as TGTGCCAGCAGGAATCCGGGCCAGACCGGGGAGCTGTTTTTT.